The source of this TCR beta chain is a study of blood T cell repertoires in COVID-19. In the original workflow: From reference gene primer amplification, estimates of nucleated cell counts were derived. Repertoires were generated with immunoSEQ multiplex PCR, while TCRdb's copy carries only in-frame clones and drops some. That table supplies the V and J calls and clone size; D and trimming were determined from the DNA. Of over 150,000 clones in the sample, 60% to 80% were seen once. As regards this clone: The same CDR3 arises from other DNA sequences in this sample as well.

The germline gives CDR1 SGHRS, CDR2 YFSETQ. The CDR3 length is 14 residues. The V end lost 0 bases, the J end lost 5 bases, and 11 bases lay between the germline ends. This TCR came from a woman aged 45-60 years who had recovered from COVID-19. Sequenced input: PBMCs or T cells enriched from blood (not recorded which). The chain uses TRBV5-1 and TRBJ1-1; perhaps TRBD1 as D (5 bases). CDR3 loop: CASSLAGGWTEAFF. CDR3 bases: TGCGCCAGCAGCTTGGCCGGGGGTTGGACTGAAGCTTTCTTT.